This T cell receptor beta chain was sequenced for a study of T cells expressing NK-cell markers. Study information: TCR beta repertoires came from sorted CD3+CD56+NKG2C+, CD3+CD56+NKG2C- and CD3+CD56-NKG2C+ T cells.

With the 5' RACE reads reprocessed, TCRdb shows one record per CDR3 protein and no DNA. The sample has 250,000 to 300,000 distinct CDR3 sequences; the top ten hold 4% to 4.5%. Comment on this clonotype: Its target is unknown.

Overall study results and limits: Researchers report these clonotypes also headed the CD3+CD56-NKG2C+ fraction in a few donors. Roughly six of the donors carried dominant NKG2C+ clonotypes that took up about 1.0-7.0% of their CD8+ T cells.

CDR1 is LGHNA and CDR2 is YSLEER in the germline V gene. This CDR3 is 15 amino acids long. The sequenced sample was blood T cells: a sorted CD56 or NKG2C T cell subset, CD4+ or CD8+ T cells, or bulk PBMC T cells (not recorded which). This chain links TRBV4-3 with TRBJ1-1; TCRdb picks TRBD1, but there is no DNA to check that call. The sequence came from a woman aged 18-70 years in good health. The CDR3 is CASSPPGQPNTEAFF.